Below, 21 T cell receptor beta chains from the same sample are listed, as sequenced in a study of blood T cell repertoires in COVID-19. Method: immunoSEQ multiplex PCR; TCRdb's copy keeps in-frame clones and lacks some. This sample has approximately 94,000 clones; about 86% occur once, and the top ten carry approximately 5.3%. Material for sequencing was peripheral blood. These receptors all stem from a human donor in a cohort sampled during active COVID-19.

The chain carries TRBV7-8 and TRBJ2-4; TRBD2 aligns across 7 bases. The CDR3 extends over 15 amino acids. Germline V gives CDR1 SGHVS, CDR2 FQNEAQ. Trimming took 1 base from V and 8 from J; bases not matched to a gene: 8. The DNA for the CDR3 is TGTGCCAGCAGCTTAGGCGGGGCGGGAGTGGACATTCAGTACTTC. This encodes CASSLGGAGVDIQYF.

The gene calls are TRBV5-1 and TRBJ1-1, with D possibly matching TRBD1 (6 bases). V lost 4 bases to trimming and J lost 3 bases, with 19 bases between them. Germline CDR1 is SGHRS and CDR2 is YFSETQ. The CDR3 spans 16 residues. The CDR3 DNA reads as TGCGCCAGCAGCCGGGCCGGGACAAAGGCGGACACTGAAGCTTTCTTT. Translating it yields CASSRAGTKADTEAFF.

This clone was seen only once. The chain has TRBV4-2 and TRBJ2-3; TRBD1 might be the D (5 bases). Germline CDR1 and CDR2: LGHNA and YNFKEQ. The CDR3 loop spans 15 amino acids. Trimming took 1 base from V and 4 from J, leaving 12 bases between them. The CDR3 coding sequence is TGTGCCAGCAGCCAAGCTTCAGGGCTGGCAGATACGCAGTATTTT. Protein: CASSQASGLADTQYF.

V usage is TRBV20-1 and J usage is TRBJ2-7, with D perhaps TRBD2 (6 bases). The CDR3 extends over 17 amino acids. Trimming removed 3 bases from V and 3 bases from J, with 24 bases in between. Germline lookup yields CDR1 DFQATT and CDR2 SNEGSKA (reference sequence). In DNA, the CDR3 is TGCAGTGCTAGTCTCCCCTGGGGTAGCGGAGGGGTCTACGAGCAGTACTTC. Translation: CSASLPWGSGGVYEQYF.

V and J are TRBV6-4 and TRBJ1-6, with D unresolved. Germline-derived CDR1 and CDR2 are MRHNA and SNTAGT. The CDR3 covers 13 residues. Trimming removed 4 bases from V and 8 bases from J, with 9 bases in between. CDR3 sequence reads: CASSAATDSPLHF. In DNA, the CDR3 is TGTGCCAGCAGTGCCGCAACGGATTCACCCCTCCACTTT.

The V and J genes are TRBV7-8 and TRBJ2-7; maybe TRBD1 (6 bases). Trimming shortened V by 7 bases and J by 5 bases, and 15 bases separated the two germline ends. Per germline, CDR1 SGHVS and CDR2 FQNEAQ. There are 13 residues in the CDR3. In DNA, the CDR3 is TGTGCCAGCAACACAGGGTATGCCAACGAGCAGTACTTC. Translating gives CASNTGYANEQYF. Using reference TRBV7-8 and TRBJ2-7 for the parts outside the CDR3, the full variable domain is GAGVSQSPRYKVAKRGQDVALRCDPISGHVSLFWYQQALGQGPEFLTYFQNEAQLDKSGLPSDRFFAERPEGSVSTLKIQRTQQEDSAVYLCASNTGYANEQYFGPGTRLTVT.

The CDR3 bases are TGCGCCAGCAGTCAGTCCGGGTCCACCTTCTCTGGAAACACCATATATTTT. It specifies CASSQSGSTFSGNTIYF. The chain combines TRBV23-1 with TRBJ1-3; D ambiguous. TRBV23-1 is recorded as an ORF, its role being uncertain. V was shortened by 3 bases and J by 0 bases, with 15 bases between the two germline ends. This CDR3 region has 17 residues.

V is TRBV6-2 or TRBV6-3 and J is TRBJ2-2, with 13 bases identical to TRBD2. Germline loops: CDR1 MNHEY, CDR2 SVGEGT. Trimming at V came to 2 bases and at J to 7 bases, leaving 7 bases not matched to a gene. The CDR3 has 17 residues. The CDR3 loop reads CASSYPTSGRAGGELFF. The CDR3, as DNA: TGTGCCAGCAGTTACCCAACTAGCGGGAGGGCCGGCGGGGAGCTGTTTTTT.

This chain uses TRBV11-2 with TRBJ2-1, with 13 bases aligning to TRBD2. Trimming at V came to 5 bases and at J to 5 bases, leaving 6 bases not matched to a gene. The CDR3 length is 16 residues. Germline-derived CDR1 and CDR2 are SGHAT and FQNNGV. CDR3 amino acids: CASSAGLAGMNNEQFF. The DNA for the CDR3 is TGTGCCAGCAGCGCGGGACTAGCGGGGATGAACAATGAGCAGTTCTTC.

This clone was observed a handful of times. The rearrangement joins TRBV11-2 to TRBJ2-7; TRBD1 agrees at 7 bases. This CDR3 region has 16 residues. The ends lost 3 bases at V and 0 bases at J; junction bases unmatched: 8. Germline V lookup: CDR1 SGHAT, CDR2 FQNNGV. The CDR3 nucleotides are TGTGCCAGCAGCTTGCCGTTGGACAGGTCCTCCTACGAGCAGTACTTC. This gives the protein CASSLPLDRSSYEQYF.

The chain employs TRBV4-1 and TRBJ2-5, with 9 positions matching TRBD1. V gave up 2 bases and J gave up 4 bases; unmatched junction bases: 2. The CDR3 has 14 residues. Germline lookup yields CDR1 MGHRA and CDR2 YSYEKL. CDR3 bases: TGCGCCAGCAGCCAACCACAGGGGGCAGAGACCCAGTACTTC. Translated: CASSQPQGAETQYF.

The rearrangement joins TRBV28 to TRBJ1-3; possibly TRBD1 for D (5 bases). Trimming took off 4 bases at V and 0 bases at J, with 10 bases between the two ends. CDR3 size: 15 residues. Germline lookup yields CDR1 MDHEN and CDR2 SYDVKM. This CDR3 reads CASSSKTVSGNTIYF. The CDR3, as DNA: TGTGCCAGCAGTTCGAAGACAGTCTCTGGAAACACCATATATTTT.

V and J are TRBV6-5 and TRBJ2-7; 10 bases are a match to TRBD1. This CDR3 comprises 14 residues. Germline CDR1 reads MNHEY; CDR2 reads SVGAGI. With 7 bases clipped from V and 6 bases from J, the junction kept 9 bases outside the gene matches. This chain's CDR3 is CASTIRDRGGEQYF. CDR3 sequence (DNA): TGTGCCAGCACCATCCGGGACAGGGGAGGCGAGCAGTACTTC.

DNA for the CDR3: TGTGCCAGCTCACCACCGACTAGCCGCTCCTACGAGCAGTACTTC. Protein sequence: CASSPPTSRSYEQYF. The rearrangement uses TRBV18 and TRBJ2-7; 7 nucleotides align to TRBD2. V gave up 0 bases and J gave up 0 bases; unmatched junction bases: 2. Germline assignment: CDR1 KGHSH and CDR2 LQKENI. The CDR3 totals 15 residues.

This chain links TRBV28 with TRBJ2-7; D unresolved. CDR1 and CDR2 (germline): MDHEN, SYDVKM. V shed 2 bases and J shed 5 bases, with 10 bases lying between them. The CDR3 length is 13 residues. For the CDR3, the DNA is TGTGCCAGCAGTTTACCCAGGTGGAACGAGCAGTACTTC. It yields the protein CASSLPRWNEQYF.

This chain connects TRBV28 to TRBJ2-5, with D possibly matching TRBD2 (5 bases). Between the trimmed V and J ends, which lost 7 bases and 5 bases, there was a span of 11 bases. This CDR3 region has 12 residues. Germline V gene sequence: CDR1 MDHEN, CDR2 SYDVKM. In DNA form, the CDR3 reads TGTGCCAGCACGGGATTTCGGGAGACCCAGTACTTC. It translates to CASTGFRETQYF.

The V and J genes are TRBV19 and TRBJ2-1; 11 positions match TRBD1. V trimming: 3 bases; J trimming: 5 bases; junction bases outside the gene matches: 15. The V gene's germline CDR1 is LNHDA and CDR2 SQIVND (reference sequence). The CDR3 is 19 residues long. The CDR3 loop is CASSMGQGGPHYVNNEQFF. The CDR3 nucleotides are TGTGCCAGTAGTATGGGACAGGGGGGTCCCCATTATGTTAACAATGAGCAGTTCTTC. Supplemented by reference TRBV19 and TRBJ2-1, the full variable domain reads DGGITQSPKYLFRKEGQNVTLSCEQNLNHDAMYWYRQDPGQGLRLIYYSQIVNDFQKGDIAEGYSVSREKKESFPLTVTSAQKNPTAFYLCASSMGQGGPHYVNNEQFFGPGTRLTVL.

The rearrangement links TRBV19 to TRBJ2-3; possible D gene TRBD2, 6 bases. This CDR3 has 17 residues. The germline V gene encodes CDR1 LNHDA and CDR2 SQIVND (reference sequence). Trimming stripped 0 bases from V and 2 bases from J, with 15 bases between. The CDR3 spells CASSIDWRDVDTDTQYF. DNA for the CDR3: TGTGCCAGTAGTATAGATTGGCGGGACGTCGACACAGATACGCAGTATTTT. Together with reference TRBV19 and TRBJ2-3, the CDR3 gives the full variable domain: DGGITQSPKYLFRKEGQNVTLSCEQNLNHDAMYWYRQDPGQGLRLIYYSQIVNDFQKGDIAEGYSVSREKKESFPLTVTSAQKNPTAFYLCASSIDWRDVDTDTQYFGPGTRLTVL.

The genes are TRBV27 and TRBJ2-5; 10 bases agree with TRBD1. Germline CDR1 and CDR2: MNHEY and SMNVEV (reference sequence). With 6 bases clipped from V and 5 bases from J, the junction kept 9 bases outside the gene matches. This CDR3 has 15 amino acids. In DNA form, the CDR3 reads TGTGCCAGCAGCCCGGGGACAGGGGTGGTGGAGACCCAGTACTTC. It codes for CASSPGTGVVETQYF.

The rearrangement links TRBV6-5 to TRBJ2-1, with 10 bases that match TRBD1. This CDR3 is 15 amino acids long. V was clipped by 5 bases and J by 10 bases; unmatched bases: 11. Germline lookup yields CDR1 MNHEY and CDR2 SVGAGI. This CDR3 reads CASSPPTGGAKEQFF. The CDR3 DNA reads as TGTGCCAGCAGTCCGCCGACAGGGGGCGCAAAGGAGCAGTTCTTC.

This clone has only one observation. This rearrangement joins TRBV5-4 to TRBJ2-1; TRBD2 agrees at 10 bases. V shed 2 bases, J shed 1 base, and the junction held 3 bases outside the gene matches. The CDR3 covers 16 residues. Germline V gene sequence: CDR1 SGHNT, CDR2 YYREEE (reference sequence). The CDR3 DNA follows: TGTGCCAGCAGCTTTCTAGCGGGGGCTTCCTACAATGAGCAGTTCTTC. Amino acid sequence: CASSFLAGASYNEQFF.